The next 2 T cell receptor beta chains were all read from a single sample in a study of T cell repertoires in aging, cancer and after chemotherapy. Multiplex touch-down PCR with TRB-A/B primers amplified rearranged V-D-J TRB sequences. Each CDR3 protein is one row after TCRdb ran MiXCR on the multiplex PCR reads. This sample has about 1,300 distinct CDR3 sequences, with 66% found just once. Amplification of TCR beta used genomic DNA extracted from peripheral blood. The specimen sequenced was blood. The receptors come from a human donor with a blood cancer.

The V call is TRBV6-5, the J call TRBJ2-5; D unresolved. V lost 6 bases and J lost 3, with 5 bases in between. This CDR3 comprises 11 residues. CDR1 MNHEY and CDR2 SVGAGI come from the germline V gene. DNA for the CDR3: TGTGCCAGCAGCCATAAAGAGACCCAGTACTTC. Amino acids: CASSHKETQYF.

The sample holds a few counts of this clonotype. The chain combines TRBV30 with TRBJ1-5; D is ambiguous. V dropped 0 bases and J dropped 3 bases, with 9 bases sitting between them. In germline, CDR1 is GTSNPN, CDR2 SVGIG (reference sequence). This CDR3 is built from 14 residues. The CDR3 loop reads CAWSVGSVNQPQHF. CDR3 sequence (DNA): TGTGCCTGGAGTGTCGGGTCGGTCAATCAGCCCCAGCATTTT.